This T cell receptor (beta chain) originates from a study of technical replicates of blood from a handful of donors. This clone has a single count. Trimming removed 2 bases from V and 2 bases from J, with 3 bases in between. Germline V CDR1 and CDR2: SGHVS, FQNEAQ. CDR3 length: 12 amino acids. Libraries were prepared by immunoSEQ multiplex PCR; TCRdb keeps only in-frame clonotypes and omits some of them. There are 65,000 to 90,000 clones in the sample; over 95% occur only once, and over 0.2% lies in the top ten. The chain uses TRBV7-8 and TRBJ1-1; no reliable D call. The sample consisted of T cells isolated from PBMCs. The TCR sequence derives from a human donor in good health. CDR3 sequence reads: CASSLYNTEAFF. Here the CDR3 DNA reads TGTGCCAGCAGCTTATATAACACTGAAGCTTTCTTT.